These 8 T cell receptor beta chains originate from one sample sequenced in a study of blood T cell repertoires in COVID-19. Profiled with immunoSEQ multiplex PCR; TCRdb holds only in-frame clones, not every one. The repertoire holds hundreds of thousands of clones, with approximately 81% as singletons. Sequencing was performed on PBMCs or T cells enriched from blood (not recorded which). These receptors were obtained from a man aged 35 to 55 who had recovered from COVID-19.

The gene calls are TRBV5-1 and TRBJ2-4; D gene ambiguous. Trimming took off 0 bases at V and 0 bases at J, with 4 bases between the two ends. The CDR3 spans 14 residues. Germline loops: CDR1 SGHRS, CDR2 YFSETQ. The DNA for the CDR3 is TGCGCCAGCAGCTTGGATCTAGCCAAAAACATTCAGTACTTC. Protein: CASSLDLAKNIQYF.

The V call is TRBV27, the J call TRBJ2-1; 7 positions match TRBD1. The CDR3 length is 11 residues. Germline V gene lookup returns CDR1 MNHEY and CDR2 SMNVEV (reference sequence). Trimming removed 7 bases from V and 7 bases from J; junction bases left unmatched: 1. The CDR3 spells CASTTGNEQFF. Here the CDR3 DNA reads TGTGCCAGCACGACAGGGAATGAGCAGTTCTTC.

This clone was detected only a few times. This chain joins TRBV7-2 and TRBJ1-2; possible D gene TRBD1, 6 bases. The CDR3 length is 14 residues. Deletions cut 1 base from V and 1 base from J, with 7 bases between. Germline assignment: CDR1 SGHTA and CDR2 FQGNSA. CDR3 sequence: CASSLDRDNYGYTF. The CDR3 DNA reads as TGTGCCAGCAGCTTAGACAGGGATAACTATGGCTACACCTTC.

The CDR3 sequence is CASSPRDRASLNEQFF. Written as DNA, the CDR3 is TGTGCCAGCTCACCGAGAGACAGGGCGAGCCTCAATGAGCAGTTCTTC. The gene calls are TRBV18 and TRBJ2-1, with 7 bases that match TRBD1. The germline CDR1 and CDR2 sequences are KGHSH and LQKENI. V trimming: 3 bases; J trimming: 6 bases; junction bases outside the gene matches: 11. This CDR3 comprises 16 residues.

The V call is TRBV5-1, the J call TRBJ2-2; 9 nucleotides match TRBD2. Germline V gives CDR1 SGHRS, CDR2 YFSETQ. The CDR3 totals 16 residues. Trimming took 0 bases from V and 5 from J; bases not matched to a gene: 5. In DNA, the CDR3 is TGCGCCAGCAGCTTGGGGGGACTAGCATATACCGGGGAGCTGTTTTTT. Protein sequence: CASSLGGLAYTGELFF.

The table lists this clone with a count of one. The chain recombines TRBV7-2 with TRBJ2-7; D not resolved. The V end lost 4 bases, the J end lost 3 bases, and 10 bases lay between the germline ends. CDR1 and CDR2 from the germline V gene are SGHTA and FQGNSA. CDR3 length: 13 amino acids. CDR3 DNA sequence: TGTGCCAGCAGCTCCCCCAACGGCTACGAGCAGTACTTC. This gives the protein CASSSPNGYEQYF.

The chain combines TRBV7-2 with TRBJ2-2, with TRBD2 identical over 9 bases. Losses at the gene ends were 6 bases for V and 4 bases for J; bases not matched to a gene: 6. The CDR3 loop spans 15 amino acids. Germline V lookup: CDR1 SGHTA, CDR2 FQGNSA. The CDR3 DNA reads as TGTGCCAGCAGGCCCGGACTAGCGCTCACCGGGGAGCTGTTTTTT. This gives the protein CASRPGLALTGELFF.

The chain recombines TRBV19 with TRBJ1-6; no clear D gene. CDR3 length equals 14 residues. V lost 5 bases, J lost 8 bases, and 13 bases lay in between. Germline lookup yields CDR1 LNHDA and CDR2 SQIVND (reference sequence). CDR3 bases: TGTGCCAGTAGTTGGAGAACATGGGATTCACCCCTCCACTTT. Encoded protein: CASSWRTWDSPLHF.